The T cell receptor beta chain described here comes from a study of T-cell reconstitution after alpha-beta-depleted transplantation in children. Unique molecular identifiers were incorporated into the prepared TCRbeta library. TCRdb reprocessed the PCR reads with MiXCR, giving one entry per CDR3 protein. The sample has approximately 640,000 distinct CDR3 sequences, approximately 15% seen once. J was trimmed by 3 bases and V by 7 bases; bases with no gene match: 5. The germline CDR1 and CDR2 sequences are SQVTM and ANQGSEA. The CDR3 is 12 residues long. This clonotype appeared many times. The V gene is TRBV29-1, the J gene TRBJ1-1; 7 nucleotides align to TRBD1. Sequences were derived from PBMCs from the stem cell graft donor, sampled from the stem cell graft. The clonotype was recovered from a human donor who donated a stem cell graft to a child with acute myeloid leukemia. The CDR3 here is CSATQGDTEAFF. The CDR3 bases are TGCAGCGCAACCCAGGGGGACACTGAAGCTTTCTTT.